This TCR beta chain comes out of a study of OX40 agonist ivuxolimab in advanced cancers. Turning to the study itself: Patients were infused with ivuxolimab every 2 weeks at 0.01 to 10 mg/kg. Study observations and caveats: Which antigen the expanded peripheral T cells recognized is unknown. Among the lowest peripheral clonal expansion occurred in 0.1-3.0 mg/kg partial responders.

As regards this clone: Its antigen is unidentified. Germline and junction disagree at one end, which may indicate a read error.

The protocol was immunoSEQ multiplex PCR, while the TCRdb copy is restricted to in-frame clones and leaves out a portion. The repertoire holds tens of thousands of clones, with just over 90% as singletons. Systemic immunosuppression or autoimmune disease history was grounds to exclude patients. Looked up from germline, CDR1 is SSHAT and CDR2 is FNYEAQ (reference sequence). This CDR3 is built from 17 residues. This receptor was obtained from an adult with an advanced solid tumor such as melanoma, head and neck, liver or kidney cancer. Source: CD4+ or CD8+ T cells sorted from blood, taken in a trial of the OX40 agonist ivuxolimab. V gene TRBV7-7 combines with J gene TRBJ1-5; TRBD1 is a possible D gene (5 bases). CDR3 sequence: CASSLDSRGYSNQPQHF. CDR3 bases: TGTGCTAGCAGCTTAGACTCACGGGGGTATAGCAATCAGCCCCAGCATTTT.